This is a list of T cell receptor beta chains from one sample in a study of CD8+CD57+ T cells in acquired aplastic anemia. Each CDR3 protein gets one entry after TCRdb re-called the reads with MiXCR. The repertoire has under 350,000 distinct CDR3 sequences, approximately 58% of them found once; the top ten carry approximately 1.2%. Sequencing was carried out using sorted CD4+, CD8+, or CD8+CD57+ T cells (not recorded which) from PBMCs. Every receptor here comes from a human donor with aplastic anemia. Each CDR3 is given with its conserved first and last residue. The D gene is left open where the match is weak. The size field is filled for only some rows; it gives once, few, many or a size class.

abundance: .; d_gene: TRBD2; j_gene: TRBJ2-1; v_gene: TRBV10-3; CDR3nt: TGTGCCATCAGTAAGGGACCGGGACTAGCGGGGTACAATGAGCAGTTCTTC; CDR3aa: CAISKGPGLAGYNEQFF
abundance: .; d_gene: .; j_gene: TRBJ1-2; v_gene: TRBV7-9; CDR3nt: TGTGCCAGCAGCCCCCGGGCGGCCGACTATGGCTACACCTTC; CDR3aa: CASSPRAADYGYTF
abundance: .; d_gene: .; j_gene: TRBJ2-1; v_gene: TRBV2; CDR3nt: TGTGCCAGCGGAGTGGGTAGCGGATATGAGCAGTTCTTC; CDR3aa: CASGVGSGYEQFF
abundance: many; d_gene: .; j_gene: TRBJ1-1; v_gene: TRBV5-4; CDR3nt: TGTGCCAGCAGCCCGTACCAGGGATTGAACACTGAAGCTTTCTTT; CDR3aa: CASSPYQGLNTEAFF
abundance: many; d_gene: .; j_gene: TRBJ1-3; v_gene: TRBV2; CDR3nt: TGTGCCAGCACGCAGGACTCTGGAAACACCATATATTTT; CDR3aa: CASTQDSGNTIYF
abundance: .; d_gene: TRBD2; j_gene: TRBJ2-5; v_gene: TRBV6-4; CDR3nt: TGTGCCAGCAGTGACGGACTAGAGTCAGAGACCCAGCACTTC; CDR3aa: CASSDGLESETQHF
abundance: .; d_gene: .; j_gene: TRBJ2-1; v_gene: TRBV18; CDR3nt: TGTGCCAGCTCACCGCTAAAACCGGCCTACAATGAGCAGTTCTTC; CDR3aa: CASSPLKPAYNEQFF
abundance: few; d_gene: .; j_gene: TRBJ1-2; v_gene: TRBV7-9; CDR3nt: TGTGCCAGCAGCTTGGCCCAAGGTGGCTACACCTTC; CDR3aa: CASSLAQGGYTF
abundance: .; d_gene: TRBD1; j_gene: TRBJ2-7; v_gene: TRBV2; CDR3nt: TGTGCCAGCAGCCACGGACAGGGTAGCTCCTACGAGCAGTACTTC; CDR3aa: CASSHGQGSSYEQYF
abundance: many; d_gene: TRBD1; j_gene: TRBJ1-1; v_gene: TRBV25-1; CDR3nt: TGTGCCAGCAGTGTTTTAGGGACAGGGGGGAAGACTGAAGCTTTCTTT; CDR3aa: CASSVLGTGGKTEAFF
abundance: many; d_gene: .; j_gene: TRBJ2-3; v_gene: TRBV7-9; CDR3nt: TGTGCCAGCAGCCCCCAAGGACAAGCGCAGTATTTT; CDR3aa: CASSPQGQAQYF
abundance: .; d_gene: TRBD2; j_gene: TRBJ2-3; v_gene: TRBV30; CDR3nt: TGTGCCTGGAGTCCGGGACTAGCGACAGATACGCAGTATTTT; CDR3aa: CAWSPGLATDTQYF
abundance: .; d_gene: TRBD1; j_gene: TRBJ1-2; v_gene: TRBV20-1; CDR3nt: TGCAGTGCTAGGACACCGGGACAGGCAATTAACTATGGCTACACCTTC; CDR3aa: CSARTPGQAINYGYTF
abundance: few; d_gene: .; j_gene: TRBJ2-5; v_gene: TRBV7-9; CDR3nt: TGTGCCAGCAGCTCGCCTACGATGGGAGATACCCAGTACTTC; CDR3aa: CASSSPTMGDTQYF
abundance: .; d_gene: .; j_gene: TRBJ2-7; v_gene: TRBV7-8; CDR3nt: TGTGCCAGCAGCTTAATCCGGGCGGGCGAGCAGTACTTC; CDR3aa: CASSLIRAGEQYF
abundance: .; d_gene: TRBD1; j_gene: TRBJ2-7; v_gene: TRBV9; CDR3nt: TGTGCCAGCAGTCCTGCTGCCTCAGGGGGCACGGGGTACGAGCAGTACTTC; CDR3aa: CASSPAASGGTGYEQYF
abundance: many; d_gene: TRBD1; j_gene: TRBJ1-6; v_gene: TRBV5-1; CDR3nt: TGCGCCAGCAGCTCGGGAGGAGGGGGCTTTTATAATTCACCCCTCCACTTT; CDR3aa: CASSSGGGGFYNSPLHF
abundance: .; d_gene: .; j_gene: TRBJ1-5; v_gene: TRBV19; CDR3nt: TGTGCCAGTAGTGCATTCGGGGAACCCAATCAGCCCCAGCATTTT; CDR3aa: CASSAFGEPNQPQHF
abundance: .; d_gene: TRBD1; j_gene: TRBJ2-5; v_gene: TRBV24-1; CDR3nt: TGTGCCACCAGTGATTCGGGACAGGGGGTGTGGGAGGCCCAGTACTTC; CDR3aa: CATSDSGQGVWEAQYF
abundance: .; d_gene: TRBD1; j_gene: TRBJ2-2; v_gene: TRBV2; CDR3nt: TGTGCCAGCGAGCAGGGGGTCACCGGGGAGCTGTTTTTT; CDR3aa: CASEQGVTGELFF
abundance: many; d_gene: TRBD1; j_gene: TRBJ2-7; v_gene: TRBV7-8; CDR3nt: TGTGCCAGCAGCGGCTGGACAGGGGGTGGCTACGAGCAGTACTTC; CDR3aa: CASSGWTGGGYEQYF
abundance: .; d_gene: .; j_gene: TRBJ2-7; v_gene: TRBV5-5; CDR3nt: TGTGCCAGCAGCTTGGCCCCAGGGGAAGAGCAGTACTTC; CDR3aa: CASSLAPGEEQYF
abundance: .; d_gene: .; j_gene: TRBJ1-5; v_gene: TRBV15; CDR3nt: TGTGCCACCAGCATGGGACCTACGATGTCTAAGCCCCAGCATTTT; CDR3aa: CATSMGPTMSKPQHF
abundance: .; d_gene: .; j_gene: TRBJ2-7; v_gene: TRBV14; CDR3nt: TGTGCCAGCAGCCAAGATTCGGTCTACAAGCAGTACTTC; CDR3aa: CASSQDSVYKQYF
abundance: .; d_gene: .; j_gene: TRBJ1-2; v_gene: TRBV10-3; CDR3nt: TGTGCCATCAGTGAGTCGTTGCAGTATGGCTACACCTTC; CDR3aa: CAISESLQYGYTF
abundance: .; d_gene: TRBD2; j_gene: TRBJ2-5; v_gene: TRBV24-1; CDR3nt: TGTGCCACCAGTGACCCGGGACTAGCAGGGGAGACCCAGTACTTC; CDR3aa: CATSDPGLAGETQYF
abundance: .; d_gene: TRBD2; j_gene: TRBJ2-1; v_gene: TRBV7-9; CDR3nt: TGTGCCAGCAGCTCGGGGGGGGCTGAGCAGTTCTTC; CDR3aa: CASSSGGAEQFF
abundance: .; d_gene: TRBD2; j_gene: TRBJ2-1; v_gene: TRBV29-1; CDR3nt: TGCAGTGCCTCCTGGGCGGGAGGGTACAATGAGCAGTTCTTC; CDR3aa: CSASWAGGYNEQFF
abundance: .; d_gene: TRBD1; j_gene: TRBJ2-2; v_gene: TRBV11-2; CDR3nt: TGTGCCAGCAGCCCCGGAACAGGGGCACCCGGGGAGCTGTTTTTT; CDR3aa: CASSPGTGAPGELFF
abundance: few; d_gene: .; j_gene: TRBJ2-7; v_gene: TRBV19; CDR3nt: TGTGCCAGTAGTATAGGGGGGGCAAGGGCCTACGAGCAGTACTTC; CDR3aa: CASSIGGARAYEQYF
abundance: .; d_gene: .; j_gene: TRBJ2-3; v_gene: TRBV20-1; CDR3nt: TGCAGTGCTAAGGGACCCCTCACAGATACGCAGTATTTT; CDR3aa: CSAKGPLTDTQYF
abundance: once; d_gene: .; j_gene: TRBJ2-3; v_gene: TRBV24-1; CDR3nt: TGTGCCACCAGTGAAGGGGGGACAAGCACAGATACGCAGTATTTT; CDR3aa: CATSEGGTSTDTQYF
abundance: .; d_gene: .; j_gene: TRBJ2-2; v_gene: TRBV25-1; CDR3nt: TGTGCCAGCAGTGAATCCGGCAGAAACACCGGGGAGCTGTTTTTT; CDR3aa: CASSESGRNTGELFF
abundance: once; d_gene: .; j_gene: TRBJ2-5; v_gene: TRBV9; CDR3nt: TGTGCCAGCAGCGTAGGACAGACCCAAGAGACCCAGTACTTC; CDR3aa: CASSVGQTQETQYF
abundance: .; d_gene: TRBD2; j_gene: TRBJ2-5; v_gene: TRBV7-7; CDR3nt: TGTGCCAGCAGCCAGGGACTAGCGGGGGGGCAAGAGACCCAGTACTTC; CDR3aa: CASSQGLAGGQETQYF
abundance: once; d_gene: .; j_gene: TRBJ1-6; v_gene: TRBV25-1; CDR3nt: TGTGCCAGCAGTGAATTCGCAGGGGCTGGTTCACCCCTCCACTTT; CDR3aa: CASSEFAGAGSPLHF
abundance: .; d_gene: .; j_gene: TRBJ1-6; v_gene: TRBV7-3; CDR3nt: TGTGCCAGCAGCTTAGGGGACGCCTCACCCCTCCACTTT; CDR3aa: CASSLGDASPLHF
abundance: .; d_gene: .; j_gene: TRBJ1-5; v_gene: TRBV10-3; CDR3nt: TGTGCCATCAGGGGACGTGTCAATCAGCCCCAGCATTTT; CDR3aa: CAIRGRVNQPQHF
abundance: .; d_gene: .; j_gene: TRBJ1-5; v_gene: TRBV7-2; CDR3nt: TGTGCCAGCAGCCAAGCCAAGGACGGGATTCAGCCCCAGCATTTT; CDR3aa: CASSQAKDGIQPQHF
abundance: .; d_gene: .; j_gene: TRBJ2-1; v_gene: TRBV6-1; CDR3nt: TGTGCCAGCAGTTACGAGTCCGGTGCCTACAATGAGCAGTTCTTC; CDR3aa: CASSYESGAYNEQFF
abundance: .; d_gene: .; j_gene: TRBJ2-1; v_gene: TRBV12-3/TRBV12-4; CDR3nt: TGTGCCAGCACCCCTGGATCCGGCAGGGGTGAGCAGTTCTTC; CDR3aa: CASTPGSGRGEQFF
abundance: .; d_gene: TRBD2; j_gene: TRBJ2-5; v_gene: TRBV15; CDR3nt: TGTGCCACCAGCAGAGAAGGTAGCGGGAGTCCCACCCAGTACTTC; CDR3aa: CATSREGSGSPTQYF
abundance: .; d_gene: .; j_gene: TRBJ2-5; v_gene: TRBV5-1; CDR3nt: TGCGCCAGCACCGACGTTACTAGCGAGACCCAGTACTTC; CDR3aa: CASTDVTSETQYF
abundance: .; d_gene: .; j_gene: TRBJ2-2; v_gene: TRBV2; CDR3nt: TGTGCCAGCACGCGGGAGAACACCGGGGAGCTGTTTTTT; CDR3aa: CASTRENTGELFF
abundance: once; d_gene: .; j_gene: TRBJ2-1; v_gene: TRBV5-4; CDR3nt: TGTGCCAGCAGCTTGGTAGTGGGGCCTTACAATGAGCAGTTCTTC; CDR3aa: CASSLVVGPYNEQFF
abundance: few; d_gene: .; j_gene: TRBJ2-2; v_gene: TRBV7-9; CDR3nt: TGTGCCAGCAGCTCCTCGGCCGGGGAGCTGTTTTTT; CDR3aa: CASSSSAGELFF
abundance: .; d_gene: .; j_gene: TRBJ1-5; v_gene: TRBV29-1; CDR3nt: TGCAGCGTTGGGACAGAGAGTAGCAATCAGCCCCAGCATTTT; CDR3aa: CSVGTESSNQPQHF
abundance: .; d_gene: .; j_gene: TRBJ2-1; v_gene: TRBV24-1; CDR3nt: TGTGCCACCAGTGACACTCCTTCAGGGGAATGGGAGCAGTTCTTC; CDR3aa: CATSDTPSGEWEQFF
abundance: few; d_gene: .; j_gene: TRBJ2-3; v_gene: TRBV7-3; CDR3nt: TGTGCCAGCAGCCCACGGGTACTGAGCTTGGATACGCAGTATTTT; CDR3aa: CASSPRVLSLDTQYF
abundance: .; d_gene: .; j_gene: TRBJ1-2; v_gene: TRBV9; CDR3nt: TGCGCCAGCAGCTTGGCGGGGAATTCTGGGGGCTACACCTTC; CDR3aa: CASSLAGNSGGYTF
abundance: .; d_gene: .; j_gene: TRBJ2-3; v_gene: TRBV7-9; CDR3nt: TGTGCCAGCGGCCACATTCAGGGTGGTGGCACAGATACGCTGTATTTT; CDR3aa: CASGHIQGGGTDTLYF